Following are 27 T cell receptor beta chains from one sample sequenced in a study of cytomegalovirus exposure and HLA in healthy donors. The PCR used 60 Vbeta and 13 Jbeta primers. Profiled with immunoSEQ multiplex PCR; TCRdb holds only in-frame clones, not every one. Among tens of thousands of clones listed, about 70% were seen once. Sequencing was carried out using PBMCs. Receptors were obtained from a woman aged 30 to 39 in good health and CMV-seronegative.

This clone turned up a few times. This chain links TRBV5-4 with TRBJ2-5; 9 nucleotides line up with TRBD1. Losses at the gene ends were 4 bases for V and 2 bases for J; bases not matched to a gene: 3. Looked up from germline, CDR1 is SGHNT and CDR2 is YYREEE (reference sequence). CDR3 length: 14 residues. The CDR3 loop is CASSPGQGQETQYF. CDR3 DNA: TGTGCCAGCAGCCCGGGACAGGGACAAGAGACCCAGTACTTC. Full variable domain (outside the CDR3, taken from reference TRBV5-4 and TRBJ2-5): ETGVTQSPTHLIKTRGQQVTLRCSSQSGHNTVSWYQQALGQGPQFIFQYYREEENGRGNFPPRFSGLQFPNYSSELNVNALELDDSALYLCASSPGQGQETQYFGPGTRLLVL.

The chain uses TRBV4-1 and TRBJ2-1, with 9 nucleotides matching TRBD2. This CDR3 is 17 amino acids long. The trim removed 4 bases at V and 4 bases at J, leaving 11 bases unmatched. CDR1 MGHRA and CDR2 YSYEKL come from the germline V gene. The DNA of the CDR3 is TGCGCCAGCAGCCCCGGGGGACTGACTAGCGGTTACAATGAGCAGTTCTTC. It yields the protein CASSPGGLTSGYNEQFF.

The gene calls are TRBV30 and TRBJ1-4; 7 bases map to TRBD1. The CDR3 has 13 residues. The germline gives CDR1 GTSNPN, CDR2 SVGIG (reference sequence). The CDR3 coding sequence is TGTGCTCAGGGGACAGCGAGTAATGAAAAACTGTTTTTT. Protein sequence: CAQGTASNEKLFF.

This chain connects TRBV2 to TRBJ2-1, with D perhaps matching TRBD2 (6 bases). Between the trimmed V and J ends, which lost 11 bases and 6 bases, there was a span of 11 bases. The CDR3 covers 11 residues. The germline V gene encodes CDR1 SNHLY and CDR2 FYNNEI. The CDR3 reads CALVGGNEQFF. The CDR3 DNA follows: TGTGCCCTTGTCGGGGGCAATGAGCAGTTCTTC. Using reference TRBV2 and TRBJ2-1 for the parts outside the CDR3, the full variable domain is EPEVTQTPSHQVTQMGQEVILRCVPISNHLYFYWYRQILGQKVEFLVSFYNNEISEKSEIFDDQFSVERPDGSNFTLKIRSTKLEDSAMYFCALVGGNEQFFGPGTRLTVL.

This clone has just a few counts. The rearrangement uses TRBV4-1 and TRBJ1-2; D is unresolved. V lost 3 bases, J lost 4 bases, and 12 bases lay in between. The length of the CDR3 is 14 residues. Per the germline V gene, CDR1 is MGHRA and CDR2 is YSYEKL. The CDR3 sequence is CASSQTTGVYGYTF. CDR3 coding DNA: TGCGCCAGCAGCCAGACCACCGGGGTCTATGGCTACACCTTC.

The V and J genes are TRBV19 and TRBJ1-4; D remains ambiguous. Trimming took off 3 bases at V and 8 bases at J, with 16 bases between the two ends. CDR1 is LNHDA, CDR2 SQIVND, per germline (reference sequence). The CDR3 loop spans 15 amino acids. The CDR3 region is CASSIREDLREKLFF. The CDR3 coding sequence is TGTGCCAGTAGTATCAGAGAGGACTTAAGAGAAAAACTGTTTTTT. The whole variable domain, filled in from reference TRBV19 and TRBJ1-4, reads DGGITQSPKYLFRKEGQNVTLSCEQNLNHDAMYWYRQDPGQGLRLIYYSQIVNDFQKGDIAEGYSVSREKKESFPLTVTSAQKNPTAFYLCASSIREDLREKLFFGSGTQLSVL.

The chain's CDR3 is CASITHYEQYF. The CDR3 bases are TGTGCCAGCATCACTCACTACGAGCAGTACTTC. The gene calls are TRBV6-1 and TRBJ2-7; no definite D call. The CDR3 runs 11 residues. V shed 7 bases and J shed 3 bases, with 7 bases lying between them. Germline CDR1 and CDR2: MNHNS and SASEGT.

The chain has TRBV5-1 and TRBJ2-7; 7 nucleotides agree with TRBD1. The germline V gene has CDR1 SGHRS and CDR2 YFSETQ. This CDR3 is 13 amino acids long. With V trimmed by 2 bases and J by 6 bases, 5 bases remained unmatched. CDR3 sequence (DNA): TGCGCCAGCAGCTTTGCAGACAGGGCCGAGCAGTACTTC. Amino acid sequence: CASSFADRAEQYF. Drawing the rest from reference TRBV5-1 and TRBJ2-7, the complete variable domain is KAGVTQTPRYLIKTRGQQVTLSCSPISGHRSVSWYQQTPGQGLQFLFEYFSETQRNKGNFPGRFSGRQFSNSRSEMNVSTLELGDSALYLCASSFADRAEQYFGPGTRLTVT.

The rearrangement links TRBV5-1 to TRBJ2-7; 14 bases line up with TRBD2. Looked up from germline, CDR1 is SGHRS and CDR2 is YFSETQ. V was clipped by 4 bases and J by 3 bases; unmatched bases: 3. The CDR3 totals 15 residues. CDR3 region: CASSRGLAGVYEQYF. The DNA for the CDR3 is TGCGCCAGCAGCAGGGGACTAGCGGGGGTCTACGAGCAGTACTTC.

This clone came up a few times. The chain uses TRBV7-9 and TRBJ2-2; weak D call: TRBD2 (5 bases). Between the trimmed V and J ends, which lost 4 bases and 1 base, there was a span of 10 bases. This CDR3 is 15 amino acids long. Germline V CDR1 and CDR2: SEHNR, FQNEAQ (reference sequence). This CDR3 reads CASSSGRGNTGELFF. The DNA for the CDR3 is TGTGCCAGCAGCTCAGGACGGGGGAACACCGGGGAGCTGTTTTTT.

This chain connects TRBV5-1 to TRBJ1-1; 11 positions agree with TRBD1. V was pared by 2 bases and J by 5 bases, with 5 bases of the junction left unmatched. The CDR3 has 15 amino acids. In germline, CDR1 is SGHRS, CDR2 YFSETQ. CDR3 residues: CASSFLGQGETEAFF. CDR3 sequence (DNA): TGCGCCAGCAGCTTTCTGGGACAGGGGGAGACTGAAGCTTTCTTT. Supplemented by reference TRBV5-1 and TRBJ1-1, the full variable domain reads KAGVTQTPRYLIKTRGQQVTLSCSPISGHRSVSWYQQTPGQGLQFLFEYFSETQRNKGNFPGRFSGRQFSNSRSEMNVSTLELGDSALYLCASSFLGQGETEAFFGQGTRLTVV.

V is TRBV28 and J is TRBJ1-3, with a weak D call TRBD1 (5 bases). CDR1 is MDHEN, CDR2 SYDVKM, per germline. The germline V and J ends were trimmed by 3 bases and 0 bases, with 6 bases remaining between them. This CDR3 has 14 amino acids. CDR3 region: CASSFGASGNTIYF. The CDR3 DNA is TGTGCCAGCAGTTTTGGGGCCTCTGGAAACACCATATATTTT. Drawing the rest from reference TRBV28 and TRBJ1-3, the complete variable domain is DVKVTQSSRYLVKRTGEKVFLECVQDMDHENMFWYRQDPGLGLRLIYFSYDVKMKEKGDIPEGYSVSREKKERFSLILESASTNQTSMYLCASSFGASGNTIYFGEGSWLTVV.

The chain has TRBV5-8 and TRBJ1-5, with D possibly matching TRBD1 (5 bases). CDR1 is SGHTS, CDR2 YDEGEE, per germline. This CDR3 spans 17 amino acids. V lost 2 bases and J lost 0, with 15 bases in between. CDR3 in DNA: TGTGCCAGCAGCTTAATCCGGACGGACAATAGCAATCAGCCCCAGCATTTT. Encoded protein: CASSLIRTDNSNQPQHF.

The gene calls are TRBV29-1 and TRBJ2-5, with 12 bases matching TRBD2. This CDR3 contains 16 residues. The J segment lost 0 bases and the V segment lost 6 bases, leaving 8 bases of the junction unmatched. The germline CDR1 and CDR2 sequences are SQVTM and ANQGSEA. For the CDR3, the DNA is TGCAGCGTCCTCGGACTAGCGGGACAGCACCAAGAGACCCAGTACTTC. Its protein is CSVLGLAGQHQETQYF.

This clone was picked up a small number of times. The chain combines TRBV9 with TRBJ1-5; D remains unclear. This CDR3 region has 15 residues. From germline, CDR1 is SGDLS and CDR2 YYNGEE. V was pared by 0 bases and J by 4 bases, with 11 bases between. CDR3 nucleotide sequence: TGTGCCAGCAGCGTAGGCTGGGCTCGGAATCAGCCCCAGCATTTT. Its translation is CASSVGWARNQPQHF.

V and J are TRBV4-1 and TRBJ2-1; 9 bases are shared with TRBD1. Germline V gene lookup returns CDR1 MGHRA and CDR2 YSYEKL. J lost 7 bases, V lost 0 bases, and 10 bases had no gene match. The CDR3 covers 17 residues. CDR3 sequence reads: CASSQEPGGQGWNEQFF. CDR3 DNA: TGCGCCAGCAGCCAAGAACCTGGAGGACAGGGGTGGAATGAGCAGTTCTTC.

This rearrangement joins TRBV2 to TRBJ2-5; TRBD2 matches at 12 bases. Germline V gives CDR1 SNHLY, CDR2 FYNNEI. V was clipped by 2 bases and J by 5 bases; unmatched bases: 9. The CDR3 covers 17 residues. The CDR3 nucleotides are TGTGCCAGCAGTGAAAGGGCTAGCGGGGGGGTCCGGGAGACCCAGTACTTC. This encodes CASSERASGGVRETQYF.

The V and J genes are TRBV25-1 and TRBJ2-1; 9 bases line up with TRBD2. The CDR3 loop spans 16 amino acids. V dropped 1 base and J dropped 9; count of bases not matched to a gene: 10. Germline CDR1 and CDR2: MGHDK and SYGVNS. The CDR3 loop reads CASSESGRGGLGEQFF. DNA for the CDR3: TGTGCCAGCAGTGAATCTGGGCGGGGGGGCCTTGGTGAGCAGTTCTTC.

CDR3 residues: CASRLPAPGTGGSPTNEKLFF. For the CDR3, the DNA is TGCGCCAGCAGGCTACCCGCCCCCGGGACAGGGGGCTCCCCCACTAATGAAAAACTGTTTTTT. The chain recombines TRBV23-1 with TRBJ1-4, with 12 bases matching TRBD1. TRBV23-1 is filed as an ORF, its function uncertain. V lost 6 bases, J lost 2 bases, and 19 bases stayed unmatched. The CDR3 sequence is 21 residues long.

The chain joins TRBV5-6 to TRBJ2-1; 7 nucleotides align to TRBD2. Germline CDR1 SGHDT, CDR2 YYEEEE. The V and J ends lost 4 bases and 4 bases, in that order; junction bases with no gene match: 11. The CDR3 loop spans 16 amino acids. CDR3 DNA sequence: TGTGCCAGCAGCGAAGTCGGGACTACGGGGTACAATGAGCAGTTCTTC. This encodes CASSEVGTTGYNEQFF.

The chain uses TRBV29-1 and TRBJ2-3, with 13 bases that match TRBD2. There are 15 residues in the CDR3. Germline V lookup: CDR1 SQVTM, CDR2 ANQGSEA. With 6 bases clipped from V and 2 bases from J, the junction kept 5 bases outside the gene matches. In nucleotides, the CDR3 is TGCAGCGTCGCAACTAGCGGGGGGGCCACAGATACGCAGTATTTT. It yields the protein CSVATSGGATDTQYF.

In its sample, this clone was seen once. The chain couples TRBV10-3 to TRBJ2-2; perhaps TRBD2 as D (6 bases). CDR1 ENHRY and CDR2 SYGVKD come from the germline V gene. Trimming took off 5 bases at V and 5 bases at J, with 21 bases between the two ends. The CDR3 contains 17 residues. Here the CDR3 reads CAISSPGLLTSTGELFF. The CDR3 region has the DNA TGTGCCATCAGTTCCCCGGGACTCCTCACTTCGACCGGGGAGCTGTTTTTT.

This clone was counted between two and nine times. The CDR3 coding sequence is TGTGCCACCCTTAGTGGGAACACTGAAGCTTTCTTT. Protein sequence: CATLSGNTEAFF. The chain links TRBV6-5 to TRBJ1-1; D is ambiguous. V lost 10 bases and J 1 base, leaving 10 bases between the germline ends. The germline V gene encodes CDR1 MNHEY and CDR2 SVGAGI. The CDR3 runs to 12 residues.

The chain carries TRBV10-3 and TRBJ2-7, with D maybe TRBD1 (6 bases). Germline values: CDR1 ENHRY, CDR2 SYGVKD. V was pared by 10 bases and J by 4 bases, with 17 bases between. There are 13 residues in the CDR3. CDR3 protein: CATEDRDKYEQYF. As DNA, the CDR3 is TGTGCCACTGAAGACCGGGACAAATACGAGCAGTACTTC.

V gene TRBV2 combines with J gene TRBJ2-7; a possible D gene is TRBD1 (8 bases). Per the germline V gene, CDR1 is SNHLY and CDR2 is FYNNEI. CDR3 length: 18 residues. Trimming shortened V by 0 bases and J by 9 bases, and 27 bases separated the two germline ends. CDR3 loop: CASSEALISTGGGRGQYF. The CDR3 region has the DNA TGTGCCAGCAGTGAAGCGCTCATAAGTACAGGGGGGGGACGGGGGCAGTACTTC.

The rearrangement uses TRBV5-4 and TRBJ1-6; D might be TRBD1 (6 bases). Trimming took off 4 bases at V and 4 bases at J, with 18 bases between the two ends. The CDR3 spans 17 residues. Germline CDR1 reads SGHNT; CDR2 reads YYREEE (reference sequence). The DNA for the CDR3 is TGTGCCAGCAGCCCGACCCCCAGGGGCGGGTATAATTCACCCCTCCACTTT. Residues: CASSPTPRGGYNSPLHF. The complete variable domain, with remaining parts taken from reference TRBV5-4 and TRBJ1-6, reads ETGVTQSPTHLIKTRGQQVTLRCSSQSGHNTVSWYQQALGQGPQFIFQYYREEENGRGNFPPRFSGLQFPNYSSELNVNALELDDSALYLCASSPTPRGGYNSPLHFGNGTRLTVT.

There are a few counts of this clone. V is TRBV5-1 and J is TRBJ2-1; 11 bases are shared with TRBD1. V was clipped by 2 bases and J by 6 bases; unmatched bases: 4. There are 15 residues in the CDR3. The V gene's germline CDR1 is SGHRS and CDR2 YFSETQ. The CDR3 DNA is TGCGCCAGCAGCTTCGGACAGGGGGCCCCCAATGAGCAGTTCTTC. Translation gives CASSFGQGAPNEQFF.